This T cell receptor beta chain emerged from a study of PD-1 blockade in classical Hodgkin lymphoma. Germline CDR1 and CDR2: KGHSH and LQKENI. V was pared by 3 bases and J by 5 bases, with 1 base of the junction left unmatched. The CDR3 has 13 amino acids. Using immunoSEQ multiplex PCR, the repertoire was profiled, and TCRdb retains in-frame clones only, with some absent. Of tens of thousands of clones listed, roughly nine tenths are singletons. After autologous stem cell transplantation all patients relapsed, and prior brentuximab vedotin exposure differed between cohorts. The source material was peripheral blood mononuclear cells (PBMCs), sampled at baseline. The receptor was derived from a human donor with classical Hodgkin lymphoma. The chain employs TRBV18 and TRBJ1-2; 9 bases fit TRBD1. CDR3 residues: CASSPDRGYGYTF. For the CDR3, the DNA is TGTGCCAGCTCACCGGACAGGGGATATGGCTACACCTTC.